This T cell receptor (beta chain) emerged from a study of blood T cells in healthy people across ages. Study-level points and caveats: A strong correlation was found between TCR beta diversity and the percentage of naive T cells. Fewer expanded clones and more diversity marked long-lived versus aged donors.

The second PCR ran roughly 7 to 12 cycles with a sample-barcoded 5' primer and J-beta primers. Every single cDNA molecule received a tag from a template-switch adaptor with 12 random nucleotides. Each CDR3 protein gets one entry after TCRdb re-called the 5' RACE reads with MiXCR. The sample holds roughly 800,000 distinct CDR3 sequences, about three fifths seen once. Trimming took 6 bases from V and 5 from J, leaving 17 bases between them. There are 16 residues in the CDR3. Germline assignment: CDR1 MNHEY and CDR2 SVGEGT. This clonotype was recorded a few times. Its antigen remains unidentified. The chain joins TRBV6-2 or TRBV6-3 to TRBJ1-6, with unresolved D. The sample comprised blood. This clonotype was obtained from a man aged 25-45 years in good health. The DNA of the CDR3 is TGTGCCAGCAGCAACCCCCCGCGGAGAAATAATTCACCCCTCCACTTT. Its translation is CASSNPPRRNNSPLHF.